This TCR beta chain comes out of a study of blood T cell repertoires in COVID-19 (dated by TCRdb to 2018 to 2021). For the study in its entirety: ImmuneRACE Cohort 3 recovered participants were defined by two consecutive negative NP/OP PCR tests, healthcare professional clearance, or symptom resolution. The material from the prospective study consisted of cDNA or gDNA derived from T cells, B-cell-depleted T cells, or PBMCs. Samples came from the ongoing ImmuneRACE study (first 160 participants) plus 1,254 subjects from 6 global collaborators. Samples covering the acute and convalescent phases of COVID-19 were provided by collaborators in the United States, Italy and Spain. Subjects who had been exposed to COVID-19, were actively infected with it, or had recovered from it provided the deeply sampled blood TCRbeta repertoires that made up the dataset. HLA class I and class II types, where available, came from metadata supplied by the sample provider rather than from assay-based typing. A de-identified subject ID, COVID-19 status, age in years and sex were almost always included in the sample metadata. The repertoires were released in a freely available public database meant as a resource for research on the immune response to SARS-CoV-2.

Participants in the prospective study were aged roughly 18 to 100 years, lived in over 20 United States geographic areas, and enrolled through a virtual design. In the prospective study, participants were assigned to cohorts based on the clinical history participants reported in a screening survey and a study questionnaire. In the prospective study, mobile phlebotomists collected whole blood, serum and a nasopharyngeal or oropharyngeal swab from each participant. Prospective study participants could optionally give additional blood draws and questionnaires over a roughly 2-month period. Prospective study blood samples were shipped either frozen or at room temperature before DNA extraction. What the research found in general, with its limitations: The quantity of clinical and demographic metadata differed by source and by participant and was supplied without curation.

Relative to germline, V is missing 5 bases and J is missing 2 bases, with 6 bases of the junction outside any gene match. CDR1 and CDR2 are drawn from the germline V gene (reference sequence): MNHEY, SMNVEV. Measured from the cysteine to the phenylalanine, the CDR3 is 15 residues long. Left in the record is the CDR3 DNA by itself, 45 bases read in frame from the first base. TCRbeta CDR3 regions were amplified from genomic DNA by means of the immunoSEQ Assay, a bias-controlled multiplex PCR. As for the original processing: Nucleated cell counts per sample were estimated from amplification of reference gene primers within the assay. Sequence reads were collapsed and filtered to measure the absolute abundance of every unique TCRbeta CDR3 rearrangement. For each sample, productive Simpson clonality was calculated as the square root of Simpson's diversity index across productive rearrangements. Entries here come from immuneACCESS through TCRdb and include only in-frame sequences with V and J called. Some clones fail to appear in such tables; in the studies checked, an unresolved V gene covers under half of the shortfall, and the cause of the remainder is unknown. V and J calls and clone size are as listed in that table; D and trimming were resolved from the DNA. The table for this sample lists 330,000 or so clones; about 89% of them were counted only once. The ten largest clones take up approximately 1.9% of the sample.

Concerning this clone itself: Its specific antigen is unknown. The sample holds no much larger clone one base away, and base qualities are not on file.

The specimen sequenced was PBMCs or T cells enriched from blood (not recorded which). This sequence uses TRBV27 and TRBJ2-3; a stretch of 8 junction bases matches TRBD1. The receptor's source is a man aged 40-49 years in a cohort exposed to, infected with or recovered from COVID-19 (not recorded which). The CDR3 loop reads CASSPRGRLTDTQYF. The nucleotide sequence reads as follows: TGTGCCAGCAGTCCCAGGGGGCGTCTCACAGATACGCAGTATTTT.